The clone carrying this TCR beta chain appeared once. This sample was included in a study of blood T cell repertoires in COVID-19. Study background: PBMCs, B-cell-depleted T cells, or T cells provided the cDNA or gDNA that made up the material.

The data were produced by immunoSEQ multiplex PCR, yet TCRdb's version contains in-frame clones alone and is incomplete. In the table there are approximately 41,000 clones, approximately 90% of which are singletons. The CDR3 sequence is 19 residues long. Germline V gene lookup returns CDR1 LNHNV and CDR2 YYDKDF (reference sequence). Trimming at V came to 0 bases and at J to 8 bases, leaving 13 bases not matched to a gene. The chain employs TRBV15 and TRBJ2-1, with TRBD2 matching 13 bases. Specimen: peripheral blood. The source of this sequence is a human donor in a cohort sampled during active COVID-19. CDR3 coding DNA: TGTGCCACCAGCAGAGATAACGCGGGACTAGCGGGATATGGCGATGAGCAGTTCTTC. Translating it yields CATSRDNAGLAGYGDEQFF.